The next 9 T cell receptor beta chains were all read from a single sample in a study of T cells after yellow fever vaccination. Each CDR3 protein is one row after TCRdb ran MiXCR on the 5' RACE reads. The table lists some 220,000 distinct CDR3 sequences, approximately 3% of them singletons. The starting material was CD4+ T cells sorted from PBMCs, obtained 10 days after the yellow fever booster vaccination. These receptor sequences come from a man aged 18 to 29 who received the YFV17D yellow fever vaccine.

This clonotype appeared many times. This rearrangement joins TRBV7-6 to TRBJ1-5; maybe TRBD1 (5 bases). CDR3 length: 14 residues. Germline CDR1 SGHVS, CDR2 FNYEAQ. The ends were cut back, 5 bases at V and 4 bases at J, with 12 bases in the middle. The CDR3 sequence: CASSVGTGNQPQHF. The CDR3 DNA reads TGTGCCAGCAGCGTCGGGACTGGGAATCAGCCCCAGCATTTT. Variable domain in full (rest from reference TRBV7-6 and TRBJ1-5): GAGVSQSPRYKVTKRGQDVALRCDPISGHVSLYWYRQALGQGPEFLTYFNYEAQQDKSGLPNDRFSAERPEGSISTLTIQRTEQRDSAMYRCASSVGTGNQPQHFGDGTRLSIL.

This clonotype was counted many times. The chain combines TRBV7-2 with TRBJ2-7; a weak D match, TRBD1 (6 bases). Trimming took off 5 bases at V and 2 bases at J, with 13 bases between the two ends. Germline CDR1 SGHTA, CDR2 FQGNSA. The CDR3 is 14 amino acids. The CDR3 region is CASSRQTGPYEQYF. The CDR3 region has the DNA TGTGCCAGCAGCCGGCAGACAGGACCCTACGAGCAGTACTTC.

The V and J genes are TRBV20-1 and TRBJ2-1, with D possibly matching TRBD2 (6 bases). This CDR3 is built from 16 residues. Germline lookup yields CDR1 DFQATT and CDR2 SNEGSKA (reference sequence). V was pared by 1 base and J by 2 bases, with 15 bases between. The CDR3 region is CSARGRMGGTYNEQFF. CDR3 coding DNA: TGCAGTGCTAGAGGTAGAATGGGGGGAACCTACAATGAGCAGTTCTTC.

The genes are TRBV27 and TRBJ2-3; weak D call: TRBD2 (6 bases). There are 14 residues in the CDR3. Germline V gives CDR1 MNHEY, CDR2 SMNVEV (reference sequence). V was trimmed by 5 bases and J by 4 bases, leaving 13 bases between them. DNA of the CDR3: TGTGCCAGCAGTCCGACTAGGAGGTCAGATACGCAGTATTTT. This translates into CASSPTRRSDTQYF.

This clonotype was detected many times. This sequence joins TRBV6-5 and TRBJ1-2; 10 bases match TRBD1. This CDR3 comprises 16 residues. J lost 7 bases, V lost 8 bases, and 16 bases had no gene match. Germline CDR1 reads MNHEY; CDR2 reads SVGAGI. CDR3 DNA: TGTGCCAGCGGCCCGTACACGGGACAGGGGATACGTGGCTACACCTTC. This gives the protein CASGPYTGQGIRGYTF.

This clonotype was seen at least ten times. The chain links TRBV12-3 or TRBV12-4 to TRBJ1-5, with D tentatively TRBD1 (6 bases). The CDR3 spans 13 residues. The germline V and J ends were trimmed by 4 bases and 6 bases, with 10 bases remaining between them. CDR3 protein: CASSSGGGQPQHF. DNA for the CDR3: TGTGCCAGCAGTTCCGGAGGGGGTCAGCCCCAGCATTTT.

The chain is built from TRBV4-2 and TRBJ1-2, with 7 bases identical to TRBD1. There are 16 residues in the CDR3. V shed 0 bases and J 4 bases; nucleotides not matched to a gene: 8. From germline, CDR1 is LGHNA and CDR2 YNFKEQ. CDR3 in DNA: TGTGCCAGCAGCCAAGATTTTGCAGGGGGGGGCTATGGCTACACCTTC. Its translation is CASSQDFAGGGYGYTF.

The chain employs TRBV7-2 and TRBJ1-2, with a tentative D call TRBD1 (5 bases). The CDR3 is 14 amino acids. Per the germline V gene, CDR1 is SGHTA and CDR2 is FQGNSA. V lost 1 base and J 6 bases, leaving 12 bases between the germline ends. CDR3 residues: CASSLEREGHGYTF. The CDR3, as DNA: TGTGCCAGCAGCTTAGAGAGGGAGGGACATGGCTACACCTTC.

This clonotype was found many times. This chain links TRBV20-1 with TRBJ1-2, with D possibly being TRBD1 (5 bases). V lost 0 bases and J 7 bases, leaving 12 bases between the germline ends. The CDR3 extends over 13 amino acids. The germline V gene encodes CDR1 DFQATT and CDR2 SNEGSKA (reference sequence). CDR3 residues: CSARDGGLGGYTF. CDR3 DNA sequence: TGCAGTGCTAGAGATGGGGGATTAGGTGGCTACACCTTC.